The table lists the clone carrying this T cell receptor (beta chain) with a few counts. Its target is not known. This record belongs to a study of T cell responses to AZD1222 COVID-19 vaccine. Produced via immunoSEQ multiplex PCR; TCRdb's table is partial and in-frame only. This table has 95,000 to 150,000 clones, approximately 90% appearing once. Study-level findings and limits: Of the AZD1222 recipients, only 6 or 7 were seropositive at baseline. Spike-wide coverage was observed for vaccine-associated CD4 TCRs, with dominant responses at 160-218 and 743-854. Two AZD1222 doses significantly raised spike-specific TCR breadth and depth over controls.

The germline CDR1 and CDR2 sequences are SEHNR and FQNEAQ (reference sequence). The V end was cut by 6 bases, the J end by 6 bases, with 8 bases between. The CDR3 spans 12 residues. The chain has TRBV7-9 and TRBJ2-2; D gene ambiguous. This receptor was taken from an adult in good health. This sample comprised peripheral blood, obtained on day 0 of AZD1222 vaccination. DNA for the CDR3: TGTGCCAGCAGTCGGGTGTCCGGGGAGCTGTTTTTT. This gives the protein CASSRVSGELFF.